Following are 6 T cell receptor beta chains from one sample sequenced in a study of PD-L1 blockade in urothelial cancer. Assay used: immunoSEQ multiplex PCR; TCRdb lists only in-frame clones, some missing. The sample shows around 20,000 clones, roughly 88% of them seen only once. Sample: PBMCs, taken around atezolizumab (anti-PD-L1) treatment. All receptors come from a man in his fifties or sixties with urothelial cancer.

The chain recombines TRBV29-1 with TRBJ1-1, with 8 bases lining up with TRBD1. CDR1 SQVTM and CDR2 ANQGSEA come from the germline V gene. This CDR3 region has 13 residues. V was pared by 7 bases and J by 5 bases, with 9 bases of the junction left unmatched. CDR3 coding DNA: TGCAGCGCCACGACAGGGGTGGTGACTGAAGCTTTCTTT. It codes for CSATTGVVTEAFF.

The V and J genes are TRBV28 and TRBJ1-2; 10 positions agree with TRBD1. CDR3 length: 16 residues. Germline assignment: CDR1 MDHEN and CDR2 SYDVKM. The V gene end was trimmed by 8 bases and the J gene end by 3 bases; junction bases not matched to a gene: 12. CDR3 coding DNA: TGTGCCAGCTCCGGGACAGGGGTCCTGCAGGACTATGGCTACACCTTC. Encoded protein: CASSGTGVLQDYGYTF.

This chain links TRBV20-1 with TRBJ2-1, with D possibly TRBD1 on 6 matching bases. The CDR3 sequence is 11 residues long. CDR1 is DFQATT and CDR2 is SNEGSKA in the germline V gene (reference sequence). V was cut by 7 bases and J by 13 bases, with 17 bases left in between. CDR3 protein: CSGAYQDSQFF. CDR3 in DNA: TGCAGTGGGGCCTACCAGGACAGTCAGTTCTTC.

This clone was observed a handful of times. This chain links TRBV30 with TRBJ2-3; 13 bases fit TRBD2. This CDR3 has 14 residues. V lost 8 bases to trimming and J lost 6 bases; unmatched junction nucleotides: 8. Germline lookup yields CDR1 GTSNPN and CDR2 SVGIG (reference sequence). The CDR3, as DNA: TGTGCCGGCACTAGCGGGAGGGCCGCGGATACGCAGTATTTT. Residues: CAGTSGRAADTQYF.

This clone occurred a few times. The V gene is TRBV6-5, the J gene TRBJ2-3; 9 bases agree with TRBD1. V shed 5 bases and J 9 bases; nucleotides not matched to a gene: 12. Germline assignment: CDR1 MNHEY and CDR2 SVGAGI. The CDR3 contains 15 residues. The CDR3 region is CASSRDRDSQETQYF. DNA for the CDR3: TGTGCCAGCAGTAGGGACAGGGACTCACAGGAGACGCAGTATTTT.

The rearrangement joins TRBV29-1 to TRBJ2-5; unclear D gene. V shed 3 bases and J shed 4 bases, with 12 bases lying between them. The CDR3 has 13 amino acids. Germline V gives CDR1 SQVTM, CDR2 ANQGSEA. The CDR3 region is CSVDGVIVETQYF. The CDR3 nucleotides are TGCAGCGTTGATGGAGTTATTGTAGAGACCCAGTACTTC.